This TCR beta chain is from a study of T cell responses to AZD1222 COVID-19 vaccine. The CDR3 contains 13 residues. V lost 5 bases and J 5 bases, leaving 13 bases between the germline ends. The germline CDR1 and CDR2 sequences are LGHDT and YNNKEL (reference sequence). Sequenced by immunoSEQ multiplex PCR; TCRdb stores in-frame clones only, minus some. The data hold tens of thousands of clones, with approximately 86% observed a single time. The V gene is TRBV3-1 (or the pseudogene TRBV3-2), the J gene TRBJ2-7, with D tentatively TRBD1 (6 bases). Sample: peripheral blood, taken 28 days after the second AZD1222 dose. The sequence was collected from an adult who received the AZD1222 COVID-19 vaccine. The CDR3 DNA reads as TGTGCCAGCAGCTACCACAGGGCCCACGAGCAGTACTTC. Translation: CASSYHRAHEQYF.